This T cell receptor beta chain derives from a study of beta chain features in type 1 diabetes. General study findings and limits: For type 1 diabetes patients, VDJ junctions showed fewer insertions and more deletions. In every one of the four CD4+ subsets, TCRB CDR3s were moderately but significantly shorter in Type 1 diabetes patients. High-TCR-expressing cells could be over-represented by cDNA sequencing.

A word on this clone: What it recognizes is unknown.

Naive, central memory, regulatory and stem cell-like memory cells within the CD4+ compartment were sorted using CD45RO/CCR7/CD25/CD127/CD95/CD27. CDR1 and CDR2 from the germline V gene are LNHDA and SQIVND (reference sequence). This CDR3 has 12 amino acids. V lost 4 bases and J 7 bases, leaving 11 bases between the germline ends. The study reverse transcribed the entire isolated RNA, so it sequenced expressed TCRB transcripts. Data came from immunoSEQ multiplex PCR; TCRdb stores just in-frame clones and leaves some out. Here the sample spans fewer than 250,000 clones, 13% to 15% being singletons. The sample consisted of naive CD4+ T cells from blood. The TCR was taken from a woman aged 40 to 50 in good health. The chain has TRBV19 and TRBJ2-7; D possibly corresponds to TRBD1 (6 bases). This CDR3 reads CASSNRAREQYF. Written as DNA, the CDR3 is TGTGCCAGTAGTAACAGGGCTCGGGAGCAGTACTTC.